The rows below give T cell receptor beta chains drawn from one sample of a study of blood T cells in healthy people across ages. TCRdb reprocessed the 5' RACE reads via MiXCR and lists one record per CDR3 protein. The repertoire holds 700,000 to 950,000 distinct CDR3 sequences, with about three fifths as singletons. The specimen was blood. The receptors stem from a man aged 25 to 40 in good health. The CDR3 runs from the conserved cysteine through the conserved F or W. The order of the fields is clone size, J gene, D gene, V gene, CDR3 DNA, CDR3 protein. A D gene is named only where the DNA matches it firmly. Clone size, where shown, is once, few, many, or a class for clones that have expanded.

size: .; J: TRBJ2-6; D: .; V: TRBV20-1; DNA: TGCAGTGTTCCCCCCGGCTCTGGGGCCAACGTCCTGACTTTC; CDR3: CSVPPGSGANVLTF
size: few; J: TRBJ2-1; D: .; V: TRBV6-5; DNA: TGTGCCAGCAGTTACAGGGTCCAAGAGACCCAGTTCTTC; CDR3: CASSYRVQETQFF
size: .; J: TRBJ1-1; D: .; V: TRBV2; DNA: TGTGCCATCAAAAGGTCACGGGTGAACACTGAAGCTTTCTTT; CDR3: CAIKRSRVNTEAFF
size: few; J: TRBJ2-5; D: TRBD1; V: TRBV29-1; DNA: TGCAGCGTGGACAGGGTTGGAGAGACCCAGTACTTC; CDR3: CSVDRVGETQYF
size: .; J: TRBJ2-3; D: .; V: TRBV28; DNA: TGTGCCAGCTCTTTGAGTGGGCGGACCACAGATACGCAGTATTTT; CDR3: CASSLSGRTTDTQYF
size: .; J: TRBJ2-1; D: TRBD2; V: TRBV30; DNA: TGTGCCTGGAGTAACAAGGGACTAGCGGACAATGAGCAGTTCTTC; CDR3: CAWSNKGLADNEQFF
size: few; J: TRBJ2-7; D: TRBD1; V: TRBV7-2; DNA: TGTGCCAGCAGCTTACTAGGGACAGGACTAACCTACGAGCAGTACTTC; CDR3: CASSLLGTGLTYEQYF
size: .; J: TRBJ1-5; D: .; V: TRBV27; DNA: TGTGCCAGCAGACTTGCAGGGTCCGATCAGCCCCAGCATTTT; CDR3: CASRLAGSDQPQHF
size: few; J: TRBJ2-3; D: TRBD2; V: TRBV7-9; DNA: TGTGCCAGCAGTCCTACGACTCCAGCGGGAATAAATACGCAGTATTTT; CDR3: CASSPTTPAGINTQYF
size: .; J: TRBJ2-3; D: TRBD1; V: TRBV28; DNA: TGTGCCAGCAGTTTAAGGGACAGATCTCATACGCAGTATTTT; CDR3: CASSLRDRSHTQYF
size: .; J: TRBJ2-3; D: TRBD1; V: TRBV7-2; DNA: TGTGCCAGCAGCCTCCAGACAGGGGTCCAAGGTAATACGCAGTATTTT; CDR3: CASSLQTGVQGNTQYF
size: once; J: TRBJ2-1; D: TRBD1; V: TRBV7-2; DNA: TGTGCCAGCAGTTTAGGGGGCTACGAGAATGAGCAGTTCTTC; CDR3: CASSLGGYENEQFF
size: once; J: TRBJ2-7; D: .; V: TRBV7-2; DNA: TGTGCCAGCAGTCAGACTCCCGCCAGCTCCTACGAGCAGTACTTC; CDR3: CASSQTPASSYEQYF
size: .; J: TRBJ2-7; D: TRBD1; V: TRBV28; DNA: TGTGCCAGCAGTTTCCCAGACAGGGCTTACGAGCAGTACTTC; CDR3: CASSFPDRAYEQYF
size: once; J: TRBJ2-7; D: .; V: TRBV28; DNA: TGTGCCAGCAAGCGCCGGGATACCTACGGGCAGTACTTC; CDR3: CASKRRDTYGQYF
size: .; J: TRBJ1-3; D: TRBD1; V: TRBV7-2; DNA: TGTGCCTATGCAACAGGGGGATCGAACACCATATATTTT; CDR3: CAYATGGSNTIYF
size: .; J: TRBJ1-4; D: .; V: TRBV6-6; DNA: TGTGCCAGCAGTCGCCCAGAGGAAAAACTGTTTTTT; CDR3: CASSRPEEKLFF
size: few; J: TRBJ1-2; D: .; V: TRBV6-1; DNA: TGTGCCAGCAGTGTTCGGACAGTCATCTTATATGGCTACACCTTC; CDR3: CASSVRTVILYGYTF
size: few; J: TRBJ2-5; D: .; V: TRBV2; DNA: TGTGCCAGCAAACAGCGCCAAGAGACCCAGTACTTC; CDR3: CASKQRQETQYF
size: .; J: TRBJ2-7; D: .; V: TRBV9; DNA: TGTGCCAGCAGCGCGGGGTTAGGATCCGAGCAGTACTTC; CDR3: CASSAGLGSEQYF
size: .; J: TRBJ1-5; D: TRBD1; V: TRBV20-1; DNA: TGCAGTGCTAGTCGACAGGGGCCTCAGCCCCAGCATTTT; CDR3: CSASRQGPQPQHF
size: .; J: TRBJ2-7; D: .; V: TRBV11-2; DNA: TGTGCCAGCAGCTTAGAACACGGACTGGGGGGCTACGAGCAGTACTTC; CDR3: CASSLEHGLGGYEQYF
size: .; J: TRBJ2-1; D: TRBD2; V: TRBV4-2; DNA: TGTGCCAGCAGCCGAGTGGGGGAGGGAGCCTACAATGAGCAGTTCTTC; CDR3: CASSRVGEGAYNEQFF
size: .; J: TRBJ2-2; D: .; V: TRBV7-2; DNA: TGTGCCAGCAGTGCTATCAGGGGACACGGGGAGCTGTTTTTT; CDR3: CASSAIRGHGELFF
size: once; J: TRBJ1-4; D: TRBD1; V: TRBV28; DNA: TGTGCCAGCAGTTTATCAGGGGGCGCAGGGGAAGAAAAACTGTTTTTT; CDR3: CASSLSGGAGEEKLFF
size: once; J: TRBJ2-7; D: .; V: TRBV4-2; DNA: TGTGCCAGCAGCCAAGTCCGAATACTACCAGAAGAGCAGTACTTC; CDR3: CASSQVRILPEEQYF
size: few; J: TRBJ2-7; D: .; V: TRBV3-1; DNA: TGTGCCAGCAGCCTTAGGGAGAACTACGAGCAGTACTTC; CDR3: CASSLRENYEQYF
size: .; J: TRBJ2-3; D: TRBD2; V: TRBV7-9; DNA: TGTGCCAGCAGCTCTAGCGGGGGGAGCACAGATACGCAGTATTTT; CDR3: CASSSSGGSTDTQYF
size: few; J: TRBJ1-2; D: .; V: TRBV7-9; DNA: TGTGCCAGCAGCTACGGAGCCTATGGCTACACCTTC; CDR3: CASSYGAYGYTF
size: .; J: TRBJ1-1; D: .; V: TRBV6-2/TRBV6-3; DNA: TGTGCCAGCAGCTCCCAGGAAGGGACTGAAGCTTTCTTT; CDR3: CASSSQEGTEAFF
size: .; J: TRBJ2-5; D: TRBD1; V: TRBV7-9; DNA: TGTGCCCTCACAGGGGTTAGTACTACGGAGCAGTACTTC; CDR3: CALTGVSTTEQYF
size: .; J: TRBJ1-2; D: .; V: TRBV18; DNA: TGTGCCAGCTCACCAGCGGGGAACACAGGGTCGGTTGGCTACACCTTC; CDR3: CASSPAGNTGSVGYTF
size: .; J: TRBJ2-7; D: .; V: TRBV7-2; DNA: TGTGCCAGCAGCTTTCAAGAAACGTCCTACGAGCAGTACTTC; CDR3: CASSFQETSYEQYF
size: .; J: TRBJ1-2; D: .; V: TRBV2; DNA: TGTGCCAGCAGTGGTTTTTGGGTGAACTATGGCTACACCTTC; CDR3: CASSGFWVNYGYTF
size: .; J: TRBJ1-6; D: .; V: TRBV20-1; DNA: TGCAGTGCGTCGGACGACAGAGATAATTCACCCCTCCACTTT; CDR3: CSASDDRDNSPLHF
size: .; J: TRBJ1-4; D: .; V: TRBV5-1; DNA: TGCGCCAGCAGCTTAGGGGACCCCGCGTCTAATGAAAAACTGTTTTTT; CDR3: CASSLGDPASNEKLFF
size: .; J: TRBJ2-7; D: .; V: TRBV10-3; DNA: TGTGCCATCAGTGACCAAGTCTACGAGCAGTACTTC; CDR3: CAISDQVYEQYF
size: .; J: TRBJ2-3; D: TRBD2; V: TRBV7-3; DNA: TGTGCCAGCAGCTTAAATCTAGCGGGACCAACAGATACGCAGTATTTT; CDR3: CASSLNLAGPTDTQYF
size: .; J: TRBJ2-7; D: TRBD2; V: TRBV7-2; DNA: TGTGCCAGCAGCTTAGTAGTGGGACTAGCGGACGAGCAGTACTTC; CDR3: CASSLVVGLADEQYF
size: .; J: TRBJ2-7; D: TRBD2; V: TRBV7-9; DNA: TGTGCCAGCACCTTGTGGCGGGGGACGGTCAGCGAGCAGTACTTC; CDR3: CASTLWRGTVSEQYF
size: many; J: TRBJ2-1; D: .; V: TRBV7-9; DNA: TGTGCCAGCAGCTTGGTAGCAGGGGCCTACAATGAGCAGTTCTTC; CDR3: CASSLVAGAYNEQFF
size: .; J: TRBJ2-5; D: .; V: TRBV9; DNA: TGTGCCAGCAGCGTAGAGGGCGGTCTGGATGGGTTGGAGACCCAGTACTTC; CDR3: CASSVEGGLDGLETQYF
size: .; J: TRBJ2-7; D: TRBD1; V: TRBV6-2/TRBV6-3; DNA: TGTGCCAGCAGTTACAAAGAGGGACAGAGCTCCTACGAGCAGTACTTC; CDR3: CASSYKEGQSSYEQYF
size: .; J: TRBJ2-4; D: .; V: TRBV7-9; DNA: TGTGCCAGCAGCTTAGGCCCTACTAGTTCCAAAAACATTCAGTACTTC; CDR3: CASSLGPTSSKNIQYF
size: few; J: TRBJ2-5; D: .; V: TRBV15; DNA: TGTGCCACCAGCACCACCGGCGGAGAGACCCAGTACTTC; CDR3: CATSTTGGETQYF
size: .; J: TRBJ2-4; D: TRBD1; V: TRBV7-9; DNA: TGTGCCAGCAGCATAACCGGGACAGGGCCCCAAGGGGAGCAGTACTTC; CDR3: CASSITGTGPQGEQYF
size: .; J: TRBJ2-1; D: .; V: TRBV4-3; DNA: TGCGCCAGCAGCCAAGTCGAGGGCTACAATGAGCAGTTCTTC; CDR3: CASSQVEGYNEQFF
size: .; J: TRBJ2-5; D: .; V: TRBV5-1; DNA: TGCGCCAGCAGTTCCGGGATAGGGGACGAGACCCAGTACTTC; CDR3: CASSSGIGDETQYF
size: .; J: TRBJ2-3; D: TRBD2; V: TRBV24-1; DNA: TGTGCCACCAGTGATGCCACTAGCGGCGGTGATACGCAGTATTTT; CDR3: CATSDATSGGDTQYF
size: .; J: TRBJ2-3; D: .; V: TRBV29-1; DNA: TGCAGCGTTGGTAGTCAGATTAGCACAGATACGCAGTATTTT; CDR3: CSVGSQISTDTQYF
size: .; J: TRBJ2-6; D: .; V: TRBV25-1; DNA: TGTGCCACCCAGTGGGGCGGCGGGGCCAACGTCCTGACTTTC; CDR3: CATQWGGGANVLTF
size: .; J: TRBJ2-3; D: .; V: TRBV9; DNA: TGTGCCAGCAGCGTGATAGCGCGTTCTAGCACAGATACGCAGTATTTT; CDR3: CASSVIARSSTDTQYF
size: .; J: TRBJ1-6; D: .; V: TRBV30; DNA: TGTGCCTGGAGTACGGATTCACCCCTCCACTTT; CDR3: CAWSTDSPLHF